These 30 T cell receptor beta chains originate from one sample sequenced in a study of T cell responses to AZD1222 COVID-19 vaccine. Generated by immunoSEQ multiplex PCR, the TCRdb table keeps only in-frame clones and is missing some. The data contain some 120,000 clones, about 89% of them seen just once; the ten biggest clones take up 5% to 5.5%. This material consisted of peripheral blood, taken on day 0 of AZD1222 vaccination. The receptors shown here come from an adult in good health.

The chain is built from TRBV7-9 and TRBJ1-1; tentative D call: TRBD1 (5 bases). Trimming cost V 5 bases and J 9 bases, with 13 bases left between them. Germline assignment: CDR1 SEHNR and CDR2 FQNEAQ (reference sequence). This CDR3 is built from 12 residues. CDR3 in amino acids: CASSPGNTQAFF. CDR3 bases: TGTGCCAGCAGCCCAGGGAATACCCAAGCTTTCTTT.

This rearrangement joins TRBV5-4 to TRBJ1-5, with D unresolved. The CDR3 runs 12 residues. Germline CDR1 SGHNT, CDR2 YYREEE (reference sequence). V lost 1 base, J lost 3 bases, and 2 bases lay in between. Here the CDR3 reads CASSLPNQPQHF. Here the CDR3 DNA reads TGTGCCAGCAGCTTGCCCAATCAGCCCCAGCATTTT.

This clone is a singleton in its sample. This chain uses TRBV7-9 with TRBJ1-2; D may be TRBD1 (5 bases). This CDR3 is 13 amino acids long. From germline, CDR1 is SEHNR and CDR2 FQNEAQ (reference sequence). Trimming removed 6 bases from V and 7 bases from J, with 15 bases in between. In DNA form, the CDR3 reads TGTGCCAGCAGGGAGACCCCGGGGGGTGGCTACACCTTC. This codes for CASRETPGGGYTF. Full variable domain (remainder filled in from reference TRBV7-9 and TRBJ1-2): DTGVSQNPRHKITKRGQNVTFRCDPISEHNRLYWYRQTLGQGPEFLTYFQNEAQLEKSRLLSDRFSAERPKGSFSTLEIQRTEQGDSAMYLCASRETPGGGYTFGSGTRLTVV.

The sample holds one count of this clone. The chain recombines TRBV18 with TRBJ1-1, with D perhaps TRBD1 (5 bases). The germline gives CDR1 KGHSH, CDR2 LQKENI. Trimming shortened V by 2 bases and J by 8 bases, and 18 bases separated the two germline ends. This CDR3 comprises 15 residues. CDR3 sequence reads: CASSPINSGVREAFF. The CDR3 DNA sequence: TGTGCCAGCTCACCAATTAATTCGGGGGTTAGGGAAGCTTTCTTT.

The chain employs TRBV4-1 and TRBJ2-7; TRBD1 is a possible D gene (5 bases). V lost 4 bases, J lost 3 bases, and 16 bases lay in between. Germline loops: CDR1 MGHRA, CDR2 YSYEKL. This CDR3 region has 15 residues. CDR3 bases: TGCGCCAGCAGCCTAGGATCAGGGTCTTTCTACGAGCAGTACTTC. Its translation: CASSLGSGSFYEQYF.

The V and J genes are TRBV28 and TRBJ2-1; 8 positions agree with TRBD2. This CDR3 has 16 residues. The germline V gene encodes CDR1 MDHEN and CDR2 SYDVKM. After removal of 5 bases from V and 9 bases from J, the junction contained 15 bases not matched to a gene. The CDR3 DNA sequence: TGTGCCAGCAGTCCAAGAGCCGGGACTAGGAACCCTGAGCAGTTCTTC. Residues: CASSPRAGTRNPEQFF. The full variable domain, in which reference TRBV28 and TRBJ2-1 provide the parts outside the CDR3, is DVKVTQSSRYLVKRTGEKVFLECVQDMDHENMFWYRQDPGLGLRLIYFSYDVKMKEKGDIPEGYSVSREKKERFSLILESASTNQTSMYLCASSPRAGTRNPEQFFGPGTRLTVL.

The V and J genes are TRBV6-5 and TRBJ2-7; D possibly corresponds to TRBD1 (6 bases). V gave up 8 bases and J gave up 4 bases, with 21 bases separating them. CDR1 MNHEY and CDR2 SVGAGI come from the germline V gene. CDR3 length: 15 residues. The CDR3 nucleotides are TGTGCCAGCGGAGAAACTGACAGGCTTAGGTACGAGCAGTACTTC. Its protein is CASGETDRLRYEQYF.

The genes are TRBV5-8 and TRBJ2-7; D unclear. Germline CDR1 is SGHTS and CDR2 is YDEGEE. The V end lost 1 base, the J end lost 2 bases, and 10 bases lay between the germline ends. The CDR3 covers 14 residues. The CDR3 loop reads CASSLPGSTYEQYF. DNA for the CDR3: TGTGCCAGCAGCTTGCCAGGTTCCACCTACGAGCAGTACTTC.

V gene TRBV28 combines with J gene TRBJ2-7, with D unresolved. This CDR3 contains 15 residues. Per germline, CDR1 MDHEN and CDR2 SYDVKM. With 7 bases removed from V and 0 bases from J, the gap between germline ends came to 16 bases. CDR3 loop: CASTLGTASSYEQYF. The CDR3 region has the DNA TGTGCCAGCACCTTGGGCACGGCGAGCTCCTACGAGCAGTACTTC.

This rearrangement joins TRBV5-1 to TRBJ1-1, with D possibly being TRBD1 (5 bases). Germline V gene data show CDR1 as SGHRS and CDR2 as YFSETQ. The CDR3 has 15 amino acids. The V and J ends lost 2 bases and 5 bases respectively, with 16 bases between them. The CDR3 sequence: CASSFDSGRGTEAFF. CDR3 nucleotide sequence: TGCGCCAGCAGCTTCGATTCGGGGAGGGGAACTGAAGCTTTCTTT. The full variable domain, its missing parts supplied by reference TRBV5-1 and TRBJ1-1, is KAGVTQTPRYLIKTRGQQVTLSCSPISGHRSVSWYQQTPGQGLQFLFEYFSETQRNKGNFPGRFSGRQFSNSRSEMNVSTLELGDSALYLCASSFDSGRGTEAFFGQGTRLTVV.

This rearrangement joins TRBV27 to TRBJ2-2; 7 nucleotides match TRBD1. Per the germline V gene, CDR1 is MNHEY and CDR2 is SMNVEV (reference sequence). The CDR3 is 15 residues long. The ends lost 8 bases at V and 3 bases at J; junction bases unmatched: 9. The CDR3 sequence: CASGSQGSDTGELFF. DNA of the CDR3: TGTGCCAGCGGATCACAGGGGTCGGACACCGGGGAGCTGTTTTTT.

This chain links TRBV6-2 or TRBV6-3 with TRBJ1-5; no firm D call. The CDR3 runs 18 residues. Germline CDR1 MNHEY, CDR2 SVGEGT. Trimming removed 2 bases at V and 0 bases at J, with 17 bases between. CDR3 DNA sequence: TGTGCCAGCAGTTACGGTTTATGGGTTTTAGATAGCAATCAGCCCCAGCATTTT. It is translated as CASSYGLWVLDSNQPQHF.

The chain recombines TRBV10-3 with TRBJ1-5, with TRBD1 as a possible D gene (5 bases). CDR1 ENHRY and CDR2 SYGVKD come from the germline V gene. Trimming took off 11 bases at V and 3 bases at J, with 17 bases between the two ends. This CDR3 is 14 amino acids long. CDR3 in amino acids: CAPELRDDNQPQHF. The CDR3 region has the DNA TGTGCCCCCGAGCTCCGGGACGACAATCAGCCCCAGCATTTT.

The chain couples TRBV28 to TRBJ1-5; D unresolved. In germline, CDR1 is MDHEN, CDR2 SYDVKM. This CDR3 contains 13 residues. V gave up 6 bases and J gave up 8 bases, with 14 bases separating them. The CDR3, as DNA: TGTGCCAGCAGGGGATCGGTCGGTGAGCCCCAGCATTTT. Protein product: CASRGSVGEPQHF. Using reference TRBV28 and TRBJ1-5 for the parts outside the CDR3, the full variable domain is DVKVTQSSRYLVKRTGEKVFLECVQDMDHENMFWYRQDPGLGLRLIYFSYDVKMKEKGDIPEGYSVSREKKERFSLILESASTNQTSMYLCASRGSVGEPQHFGDGTRLSIL.

V and J are TRBV28 and TRBJ1-6, with 7 bases lining up with TRBD1. Germline V gene sequence: CDR1 MDHEN, CDR2 SYDVKM. V dropped 2 bases and J dropped 10; count of bases not matched to a gene: 14. This CDR3 has 17 residues. The CDR3: CASSLPHRGFPGSPLHF. The CDR3 DNA sequence: TGTGCCAGCAGTTTACCCCACAGGGGTTTCCCGGGATCACCCCTCCACTTT.

The chain links TRBV28 to TRBJ1-2, with no clear D. Per the germline V gene, CDR1 is MDHEN and CDR2 is SYDVKM. This CDR3 has 14 residues. Trimming left V 2 bases short and J 3 bases short, with 10 bases between. This chain's CDR3 is CASSLISSYYGYTF. Here the CDR3 DNA reads TGTGCCAGCAGTTTAATCAGCTCCTACTATGGCTACACCTTC.

The sample holds one count of this clone. The chain links TRBV20-1 to TRBJ1-6; D possibly corresponds to TRBD1 (6 bases). CDR3 length: 17 amino acids. The ends were cut back, 3 bases at V and 7 bases at J, with 22 bases in the middle. The germline gives CDR1 DFQATT, CDR2 SNEGSKA (reference sequence). In DNA form, the CDR3 reads TGCAGTGCTAGTGGGGGGCGCGAGCTTAACTGGAATTCACCCCTCCACTTT. This encodes CSASGGRELNWNSPLHF.

This chain joins TRBV28 and TRBJ2-7; the D gene is possibly TRBD2 (5 bases). This CDR3 has 12 residues. Germline lookup yields CDR1 MDHEN and CDR2 SYDVKM. V gave up 4 bases and J gave up 11 bases, with 15 bases separating them. CDR3 protein: CASSYSDREEYF. The CDR3, as DNA: TGTGCCAGCAGTTATAGCGACCGGGAAGAGTACTTC.

The chain joins TRBV6-1 to TRBJ1-6; D not certain. Trimming shortened V by 6 bases and J by 11 bases, and 2 bases separated the two germline ends. Germline lookup yields CDR1 MNHNS and CDR2 SASEGT. The CDR3 has 9 residues. The chain's CDR3 is CASSPPLHF. The CDR3 nucleotides are TGTGCCAGCAGCCCACCCCTCCACTTT.

This chain joins TRBV28 and TRBJ1-5, with D perhaps matching TRBD1 (5 bases). The CDR3 extends over 16 amino acids. Germline V gene lookup returns CDR1 MDHEN and CDR2 SYDVKM. Trimming cost V 5 bases and J 2 bases, with 16 bases left between them. The DNA of the CDR3 is TGTGCCAGCAGTCCTAGGTCGGGGGGAGGCAATCAGCCCCAGCATTTT. It encodes CASSPRSGGGNQPQHF. Full variable domain (remainder filled in from reference TRBV28 and TRBJ1-5): DVKVTQSSRYLVKRTGEKVFLECVQDMDHENMFWYRQDPGLGLRLIYFSYDVKMKEKGDIPEGYSVSREKKERFSLILESASTNQTSMYLCASSPRSGGGNQPQHFGDGTRLSIL.

V usage is TRBV27 and J usage is TRBJ1-5, with D perhaps matching TRBD1 (5 bases). The CDR3 loop spans 14 amino acids. The germline V gene has CDR1 MNHEY and CDR2 SMNVEV (reference sequence). The V end was cut by 4 bases, the J end by 0 bases, with 7 bases between. The CDR3 loop is CASSSRVSNQPQHF. The CDR3 coding sequence is TGTGCCAGCAGTTCCAGGGTTAGCAATCAGCCCCAGCATTTT.

The rearrangement links TRBV7-9 to TRBJ1-1, with D possibly matching TRBD1 (5 bases). CDR3 length: 13 amino acids. CDR1 and CDR2 (germline): SEHNR, FQNEAQ (reference sequence). V lost 3 bases and J lost 5, with 10 bases in between. In DNA, the CDR3 is TGTGCCAGCAGCTTTCAGGGTGAGACTGAAGCTTTCTTT. Its protein is CASSFQGETEAFF.

The chain combines TRBV19 with TRBJ1-6, with D possibly matching TRBD1 (6 bases). Trimming took off 5 bases at V and 0 bases at J, with 14 bases between the two ends. From germline, CDR1 is LNHDA and CDR2 SQIVND (reference sequence). The CDR3 runs 17 residues. CDR3 bases: TGTGCCAGTAGTGGCGGAGCAGGGGCCTCCTATAATTCACCCCTCCACTTT. As protein: CASSGGAGASYNSPLHF. Drawing the rest from reference TRBV19 and TRBJ1-6, the complete variable domain is DGGITQSPKYLFRKEGQNVTLSCEQNLNHDAMYWYRQDPGQGLRLIYYSQIVNDFQKGDIAEGYSVSREKKESFPLTVTSAQKNPTAFYLCASSGGAGASYNSPLHFGNGTRLTVT.

The chain couples TRBV9 to TRBJ2-3; D unclear. The germline CDR1 and CDR2 sequences are SGDLS and YYNGEE. Trimming took off 0 bases at V and 2 bases at J, with 10 bases between the two ends. This CDR3 is built from 15 residues. This CDR3 is CASSVVGWFTDTQYF. CDR3 sequence (DNA): TGTGCCAGCAGCGTAGTAGGGTGGTTCACAGATACGCAGTATTTT.

This rearrangement joins TRBV24-1 to TRBJ1-4, with D possibly TRBD1 on 6 matching bases. CDR3 size: 12 residues. V was trimmed by 9 bases and J by 7 bases, leaving 11 bases between them. The germline gives CDR1 KGHDR, CDR2 SFDVKD. The CDR3 coding sequence is TGTGCCACCCAGGGGATCGGTGAAAAACTGTTTTTT. Translating it yields CATQGIGEKLFF.

The chain employs TRBV10-3 and TRBJ1-1; TRBD1 matches at 8 bases. The CDR3 loop spans 13 amino acids. Germline CDR1 reads ENHRY; CDR2 reads SYGVKD. V shed 6 bases, J shed 2 bases, and the junction held 2 bases outside the gene matches. The CDR3 DNA sequence: TGTGCCATCAGCCCAGGGGGCAACACTGAAGCTTTCTTT. Its translation is CAISPGGNTEAFF.

This sequence joins TRBV30 and TRBJ2-7; D is uncertain. Germline CDR1 and CDR2: GTSNPN and SVGIG (reference sequence). The CDR3 contains 15 residues. Trimming stripped 2 bases from V and 3 bases from J, with 17 bases between. The CDR3: CAWSTPGQVGYEQYF. CDR3 nucleotides: TGTGCCTGGAGTACCCCCGGGCAGGTGGGCTACGAGCAGTACTTC.

The rearrangement links TRBV6-6 to TRBJ1-1; no reliable D call. CDR3 size: 12 residues. V lost 0 bases and J lost 8, with 7 bases in between. Looked up from germline, CDR1 is MNHNY and CDR2 is SVGAGI (reference sequence). As DNA, the CDR3 is TGTGCCAGCAGTTACTCGATGCAGGAAGCTTTCTTT. Its protein is CASSYSMQEAFF.

The V call is TRBV6-1, the J call TRBJ1-1; TRBD1 is a possible D gene (6 bases). The V gene's germline CDR1 is MNHNS and CDR2 SASEGT. Trimming left V 2 bases short and J 9 bases short, with 7 bases between. The CDR3 loop spans 11 amino acids. The CDR3 spells CASSEWGQAFF. As DNA, the CDR3 is TGTGCCAGCAGTGAATGGGGGCAAGCTTTCTTT.

In DNA, the CDR3 is TGTGCCAGCAGCATCGGACAGGGTAAAGCTTTCTTT. Amino acids: CASSIGQGKAFF. J is TRBJ1-1 and V is TRBV5-4, with TRBD1 matching 8 bases. Germline lookup yields CDR1 SGHNT and CDR2 YYREEE (reference sequence). The CDR3 consists of 12 residues. After removal of 4 bases from V and 9 bases from J, the junction contained 5 bases not matched to a gene.